What follows are 27 T cell receptor beta chains derived from one specimen sequenced in a study of blood T cell repertoires in COVID-19. Some clones are missing from TCRdb's copy, which holds only in-frame ones; the method was immunoSEQ multiplex PCR. The sample includes over 150,000 clones, roughly four fifths seen only once; the top ten take approximately 30%. Sequences were obtained from peripheral blood. The receptors derive from a woman aged 55 to 70 with acute or convalescent COVID-19.

This chain connects TRBV2 to TRBJ1-5; 8 nucleotides match TRBD1. Germline CDR1 is SNHLY and CDR2 is FYNNEI. V lost 6 bases to trimming and J lost 6 bases; unmatched junction nucleotides: 10. The CDR3 contains 15 residues. The chain's CDR3 is CASSPRTGSFQPQHF. As DNA, the CDR3 is TGTGCCAGCAGCCCCCGGACAGGGAGCTTTCAGCCCCAGCATTTT.

CDR3 in DNA: TGTGCCTGGAGTAAGGGGCAGGGGGCCGTGACCCAGTACTTC. This gives the protein CAWSKGQGAVTQYF. This chain uses TRBV30 with TRBJ2-5; 8 bases are a match to TRBD1. This CDR3 region has 14 residues. V lost 2 bases to trimming and J lost 7 bases; unmatched junction nucleotides: 9. Germline values: CDR1 GTSNPN, CDR2 SVGIG (reference sequence).

This chain uses TRBV6-2 or TRBV6-3 with TRBJ1-2; D call uncertain. CDR3 length: 12 residues. Trimming took 4 bases from V and 1 from J, leaving 4 bases between them. The germline V gene has CDR1 MNHEY and CDR2 SVGEGT. CDR3: CASSSNNYGYTF. The CDR3 DNA follows: TGTGCCAGCAGTTCCAATAACTATGGCTACACCTTC.

The chain uses TRBV7-6 and TRBJ2-5, with D perhaps TRBD2 (5 bases). The CDR3 runs to 15 residues. Germline V gene sequence: CDR1 SGHVS, CDR2 FNYEAQ. V lost 3 bases to trimming and J lost 1 base, with 12 bases between them. CDR3 coding DNA: TGTGCCAGCAGCTTTCTAGCCGCGGGCCAAGAGACCCAGTACTTC. Its protein is CASSFLAAGQETQYF. The entire variable domain, with the rest obtained from reference TRBV7-6 and TRBJ2-5, is as follows: GAGVSQSPRYKVTKRGQDVALRCDPISGHVSLYWYRQALGQGPEFLTYFNYEAQQDKSGLPNDRFSAERPEGSISTLTIQRTEQRDSAMYRCASSFLAAGQETQYFGPGTRLLVL.

J is TRBJ1-5 and V is TRBV27, with D unclear. The CDR3 loop spans 14 amino acids. Germline V gene data show CDR1 as MNHEY and CDR2 as SMNVEV (reference sequence). Trimming pared 3 bases from V and 6 bases from J, leaving 12 bases between. CDR3 protein: CASSFRGEIQPQHF. CDR3 DNA: TGTGCCAGCAGTTTCCGGGGAGAGATTCAGCCCCAGCATTTT.

The chain employs TRBV7-3 and TRBJ1-1; 10 bases match TRBD1. The V gene end was trimmed by 5 bases and the J gene end by 1 base; junction bases not matched to a gene: 4. There are 15 residues in the CDR3. Germline V gene data show CDR1 as SGHTA and CDR2 as FQGTGA. The CDR3 protein is CASSPTGGGNTEAFF. The DNA of the CDR3 is TGTGCCAGCAGCCCGACAGGGGGCGGGAACACTGAAGCTTTCTTT.

The chain couples TRBV18 to TRBJ2-1, with 7 bases that match TRBD2. Trimming took 3 bases from V and 9 from J; bases not matched to a gene: 5. The CDR3 covers 13 residues. CDR1 and CDR2 from the germline V gene are KGHSH and LQKENI. CDR3 sequence reads: CASSPLGGVEQFF. CDR3 nucleotide sequence: TGTGCCAGCTCACCGTTGGGAGGGGTTGAGCAGTTCTTC.

The chain carries TRBV5-1 and TRBJ2-5, with 7 positions matching TRBD2. Germline lookup yields CDR1 SGHRS and CDR2 YFSETQ. This CDR3 is built from 17 residues. The ends lost 4 bases at V and 0 bases at J; junction bases unmatched: 12. The CDR3 bases are TGCGCCAGCAGCCCCCCTAGTGGTAGCGGGTACCAAGAGACCCAGTACTTC. It is translated as CASSPPSGSGYQETQYF.

This clone has a single count. The gene calls are TRBV2 and TRBJ1-2, with TRBD1 matching over 7 bases. Germline trimming cut 9 bases from V and 5 bases from J; bases unmatched to any gene: 9. CDR3 length: 13 amino acids. Germline loops: CDR1 SNHLY, CDR2 FYNNEI. The CDR3 is CASFNRGTYGYTF. The CDR3 DNA sequence: TGTGCCAGTTTTAACAGGGGAACGTATGGCTACACCTTC. Supplemented by reference TRBV2 and TRBJ1-2, the full variable domain reads EPEVTQTPSHQVTQMGQEVILRCVPISNHLYFYWYRQILGQKVEFLVSFYNNEISEKSEIFDDQFSVERPDGSNFTLKIRSTKLEDSAMYFCASFNRGTYGYTFGSGTRLTVV.

This rearrangement joins TRBV28 to TRBJ1-1, with D tentatively TRBD1 (6 bases). The germline CDR1 and CDR2 sequences are MDHEN and SYDVKM. There are 14 residues in the CDR3. Between the trimmed V and J ends, which lost 5 bases and 5 bases, there was a span of 15 bases. CDR3 amino acids: CASSKTGTRTEAFF. The DNA for the CDR3 is TGTGCCAGCAGTAAAACAGGGACGAGGACTGAAGCTTTCTTT.

The rearrangement uses TRBV7-9 and TRBJ1-2, with TRBD1 matching 7 bases. The CDR3 has 13 amino acids. V gave up 6 bases and J gave up 6 bases; unmatched junction bases: 7. The germline gives CDR1 SEHNR, CDR2 FQNEAQ (reference sequence). CDR3 in DNA: TGTGCCAGCAGTATAACAGGGGCGGATGGCTACACCTTC. Protein product: CASSITGADGYTF. Looking up the rest from reference TRBV7-9 and TRBJ1-2 gives the full variable domain: DTGVSQNPRHKITKRGQNVTFRCDPISEHNRLYWYRQTLGQGPEFLTYFQNEAQLEKSRLLSDRFSAERPKGSFSTLEIQRTEQGDSAMYLCASSITGADGYTFGSGTRLTVV.

The V and J genes are TRBV5-6 and TRBJ1-2; the D gene is possibly TRBD1 (5 bases). Germline lookup yields CDR1 SGHDT and CDR2 YYEEEE. Trimming stripped 5 bases from V and 4 bases from J, with 12 bases between. CDR3 size: 13 residues. The CDR3 sequence is CASREGAIYGYTF. Written as DNA, the CDR3 is TGTGCCAGCAGAGAAGGGGCGATCTATGGCTACACCTTC. Filled out from reference TRBV5-6 and TRBJ1-2, the complete variable domain reads DAGVTQSPTHLIKTRGQQVTLRCSPKSGHDTVSWYQQALGQGPQFIFQYYEEEERQRGNFPDRFSGHQFPNYSSELNVNALLLGDSALYLCASREGAIYGYTFGSGTRLTVV.

This chain connects TRBV19 to TRBJ1-1; D call uncertain. Germline V gene sequence: CDR1 LNHDA, CDR2 SQIVND (reference sequence). V was clipped by 8 bases and J by 1 base, with 11 bases between them. The CDR3 extends over 13 amino acids. DNA for the CDR3: TGTGCCAGTGGGTTCCTAGGGAACACTGAAGCTTTCTTT. Its translation is CASGFLGNTEAFF.

This clone has only a few counts. The V gene is TRBV9, the J gene TRBJ1-1; the match to TRBD1 covers 8 bases. Germline V gives CDR1 SGDLS, CDR2 YYNGEE. V dropped 3 bases and J dropped 11; count of bases not matched to a gene: 9. The CDR3 is 13 residues long. The CDR3 DNA sequence: TGTGCCAGCAGCGGACAGGGGCCCAGGGGCGCTTTCTTT. Its protein product is CASSGQGPRGAFF.

The V call is TRBV6-5, the J call TRBJ1-6; D remains unclear. V was clipped by 5 bases and J by 5 bases, with 10 bases between them. The CDR3 totals 14 residues. Germline assignment: CDR1 MNHEY and CDR2 SVGAGI. CDR3 loop: CASSPGLHNSPLHF. The CDR3 DNA sequence: TGTGCCAGCAGTCCCGGTCTTCATAATTCACCCCTCCACTTT.

The V and J genes are TRBV2 and TRBJ1-5, with D perhaps TRBD1 (6 bases). The germline gives CDR1 SNHLY, CDR2 FYNNEI. This CDR3 is built from 13 residues. Trimming pared 6 bases from V and 3 bases from J, leaving 9 bases between. The DNA of the CDR3 is TGTGCCAGCAGACGGGACACCAATCAGCCCCAGCATTTT. It yields the protein CASRRDTNQPQHF. Filled out from reference TRBV2 and TRBJ1-5, the complete variable domain reads EPEVTQTPSHQVTQMGQEVILRCVPISNHLYFYWYRQILGQKVEFLVSFYNNEISEKSEIFDDQFSVERPDGSNFTLKIRSTKLEDSAMYFCASRRDTNQPQHFGDGTRLSIL.

This clone was counted a few times. The chain combines TRBV9 with TRBJ1-2, with D tentatively TRBD1 (5 bases). Germline CDR1 and CDR2: SGDLS and YYNGEE. Trimming removed 4 bases from V and 4 bases from J, with 14 bases in between. This CDR3 contains 14 residues. CDR3 DNA sequence: TGTGCCAGCAGCCCCCGGGAGGGGCTCTATGGCTACACCTTC. It encodes CASSPREGLYGYTF.

V gene TRBV11-3 combines with J gene TRBJ2-7, with D possibly matching TRBD2 (5 bases). Between the trimmed V and J ends, which lost 0 bases and 6 bases, there was a span of 6 bases. The CDR3 is 12 residues long. Germline-derived CDR1 and CDR2 are SGHNT and YENEEA. The CDR3 protein is CASSLDEGEQYF. Written as DNA, the CDR3 is TGTGCCAGCAGCTTAGATGAGGGCGAGCAGTACTTC.

This clone has more than one count but fewer than ten. This chain links TRBV11-2 with TRBJ2-6; no reliable D call. Trimming took 5 bases from V and 4 from J, leaving 6 bases between them. This CDR3 contains 13 residues. Germline V CDR1 and CDR2: SGHAT, FQNNGV. The CDR3 loop reads CASSGSGANVLTF. The CDR3 DNA is TGTGCCAGCAGCGGCTCCGGGGCCAACGTCCTGACTTTC.

The V call is TRBV2, the J call TRBJ2-1; D remains ambiguous. V gave up 3 bases and J gave up 5 bases, with 14 bases separating them. The CDR3 has 15 residues. The germline gives CDR1 SNHLY, CDR2 FYNNEI. CDR3 sequence: CASSDPLGSDNEQFF. The CDR3 DNA reads as TGTGCCAGCAGTGATCCCCTAGGAAGCGACAATGAGCAGTTCTTC.

The count of this clone is one. The chain carries TRBV9 and TRBJ2-5, with 10 positions matching TRBD1. Germline V gene lookup returns CDR1 SGDLS and CDR2 YYNGEE. The CDR3 is 15 amino acids. The V segment lost 3 bases and the J segment 5 bases; nucleotides outside the gene matches: 7. CDR3 DNA sequence: TGTGCCAGCAGCGCCCGGGACAGGGGCCGGGAGACCCAGTACTTC. Its protein product is CASSARDRGRETQYF.

The chain links TRBV6-1 to TRBJ2-1; D is unclear. This CDR3 has 15 residues. From germline, CDR1 is MNHNS and CDR2 SASEGT. Trimming took 1 base from V and 0 from J, leaving 7 bases between them. The CDR3 spells CASSEGAVSYNEQFF. The CDR3 DNA is TGTGCCAGCAGTGAAGGGGCAGTCTCCTACAATGAGCAGTTCTTC.

V gene TRBV4-1 combines with J gene TRBJ1-5; TRBD1 matches at 10 bases. There are 17 residues in the CDR3. The J segment lost 7 bases and the V segment lost 4 bases, leaving 13 bases of the junction unmatched. The V gene's germline CDR1 is MGHRA and CDR2 YSYEKL. Here the CDR3 reads CASSPSPGTGAGQPQHF. The DNA for the CDR3 is TGCGCCAGCAGCCCCTCACCCGGGACAGGGGCGGGCCAGCCCCAGCATTTT.

The rearrangement uses TRBV7-8 and TRBJ1-4; the D is unclear. Germline V lookup: CDR1 SGHVS, CDR2 FQNEAQ. The CDR3 length is 14 residues. Trimming pared 5 bases from V and 6 bases from J, leaving 13 bases between. The CDR3 DNA sequence: TGTGCCAGCAGCCGTTCTTCTGGCCATGAAAAACTGTTTTTT. Encoded protein: CASSRSSGHEKLFF. Full variable domain (rest looked up from reference TRBV7-8 and TRBJ1-4): GAGVSQSPRYKVAKRGQDVALRCDPISGHVSLFWYQQALGQGPEFLTYFQNEAQLDKSGLPSDRFFAERPEGSVSTLKIQRTQQEDSAVYLCASSRSSGHEKLFFGSGTQLSVL.

The chain joins TRBV20-1 to TRBJ2-5; D gene ambiguous. The germline V and J ends were trimmed by 5 bases and 5 bases, with 9 bases remaining between them. The CDR3 covers 11 residues. In germline, CDR1 is DFQATT, CDR2 SNEGSKA (reference sequence). CDR3: CSASSPETQYF. In DNA form, the CDR3 reads TGCAGTGCTTCCTCCCCGGAGACCCAGTACTTC.

The genes are TRBV5-4 and TRBJ1-1; the match to TRBD1 covers 9 bases. J lost 6 bases, V lost 3 bases, and 9 bases had no gene match. CDR3 length equals 15 residues. Germline CDR1 and CDR2: SGHNT and YYREEE (reference sequence). CDR3 in amino acids: CASSWGTGQAPEAFF. For the CDR3, the DNA is TGTGCCAGCAGCTGGGGGACAGGGCAGGCACCTGAAGCTTTCTTT.

This clone was observed a single time. The genes are TRBV5-1 and TRBJ1-1; D is possibly TRBD1 (5 bases). The CDR3 contains 14 residues. Between the trimmed V and J ends, which lost 0 bases and 5 bases, there was a span of 11 bases. The germline V gene encodes CDR1 SGHRS and CDR2 YFSETQ. Here the CDR3 DNA reads TGCGCCAGCAGCTTGGGGGGCGCAGGGACTGAAGCTTTCTTT. Encoded protein: CASSLGGAGTEAFF.